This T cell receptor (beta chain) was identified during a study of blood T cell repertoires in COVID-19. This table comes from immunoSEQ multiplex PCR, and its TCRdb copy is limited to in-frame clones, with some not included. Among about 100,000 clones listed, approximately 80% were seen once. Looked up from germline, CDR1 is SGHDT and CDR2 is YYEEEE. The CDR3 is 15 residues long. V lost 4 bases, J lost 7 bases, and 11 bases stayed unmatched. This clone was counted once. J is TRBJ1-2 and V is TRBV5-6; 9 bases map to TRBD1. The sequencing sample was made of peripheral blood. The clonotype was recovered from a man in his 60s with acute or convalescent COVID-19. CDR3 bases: TGTGCCAGCAGCATCTTACAGGGGGCAGCCTCTGGCTACACCTTC. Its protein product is CASSILQGAASGYTF.